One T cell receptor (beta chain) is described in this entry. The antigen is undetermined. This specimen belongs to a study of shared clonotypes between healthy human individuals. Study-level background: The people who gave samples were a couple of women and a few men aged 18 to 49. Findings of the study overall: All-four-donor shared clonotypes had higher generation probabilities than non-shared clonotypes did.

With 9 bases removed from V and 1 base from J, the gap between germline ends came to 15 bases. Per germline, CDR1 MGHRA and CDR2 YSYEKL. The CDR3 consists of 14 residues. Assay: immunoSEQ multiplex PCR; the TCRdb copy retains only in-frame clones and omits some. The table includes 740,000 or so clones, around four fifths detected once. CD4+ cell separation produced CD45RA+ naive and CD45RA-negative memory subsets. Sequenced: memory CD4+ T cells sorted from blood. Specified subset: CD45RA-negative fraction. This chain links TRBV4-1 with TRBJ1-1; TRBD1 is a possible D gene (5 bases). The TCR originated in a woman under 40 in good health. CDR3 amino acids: CASGGVPRNTEAFF. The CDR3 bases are TGCGCCAGTGGGGGGGTCCCCAGGAACACTGAAGCTTTCTTT.